Detailed here is one TCR delta chain. TCRdb attributes to this sequence the protein of a much larger clone, which differs from the DNA translation at residue 15; a read error is likely, and the protein displayed is translated from the DNA. The sample is drawn from a study of gamma-delta T cells after stem cell transplantation. TCRdb ran CATT on the RT-PCR reads. The sample includes 450 to 600 delta-chain clones, roughly 17% of them seen just once. Germline V gives CDR1 GEAIGNYY, CDR2 EKD. The CDR3 runs 17 residues. What was sequenced was gamma-delta T cells. This chain connects TRDV2 to TRDJ1, with 12 bases matching TRDD3. The clonotype was recovered from a human donor. It is not recorded whose cells these are; they may come from a transplant donor. The chain's CDR3 is CACDTVGLGDTNGKPIF. The CDR3 DNA follows: TGTGCCTGTGACACCGTGGGACTGGGGGATACAAATGGTAAACCCATCTTT.